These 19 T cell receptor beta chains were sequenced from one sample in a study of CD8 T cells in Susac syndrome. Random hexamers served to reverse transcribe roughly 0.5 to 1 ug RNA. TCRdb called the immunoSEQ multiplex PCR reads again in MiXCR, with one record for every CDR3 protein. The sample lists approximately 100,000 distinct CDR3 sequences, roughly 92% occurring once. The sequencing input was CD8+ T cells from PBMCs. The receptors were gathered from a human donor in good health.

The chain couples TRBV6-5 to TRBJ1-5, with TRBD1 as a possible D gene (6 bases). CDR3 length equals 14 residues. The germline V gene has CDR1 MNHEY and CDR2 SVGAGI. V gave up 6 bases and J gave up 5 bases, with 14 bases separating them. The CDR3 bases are TGTGCCAGCAGCTCCGGACGGGGGCATCAGCCCCAGCATTTT. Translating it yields CASSSGRGHQPQHF.

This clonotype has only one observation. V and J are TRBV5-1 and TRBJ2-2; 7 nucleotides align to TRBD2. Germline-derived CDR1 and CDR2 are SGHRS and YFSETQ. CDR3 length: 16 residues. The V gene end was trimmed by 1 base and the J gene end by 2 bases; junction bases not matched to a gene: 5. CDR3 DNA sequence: TGCGCCAGCAGCTTGCACGGCGGGGGAAACACCGGGGAGCTGTTTTTT. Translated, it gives CASSLHGGGNTGELFF.

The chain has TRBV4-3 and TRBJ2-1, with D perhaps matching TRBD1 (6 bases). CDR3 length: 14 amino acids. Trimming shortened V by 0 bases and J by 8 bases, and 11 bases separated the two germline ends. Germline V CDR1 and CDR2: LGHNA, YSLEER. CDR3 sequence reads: CASSQDVRGDEQFF. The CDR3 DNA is TGCGCCAGCAGCCAAGATGTCAGGGGTGATGAGCAGTTCTTC.

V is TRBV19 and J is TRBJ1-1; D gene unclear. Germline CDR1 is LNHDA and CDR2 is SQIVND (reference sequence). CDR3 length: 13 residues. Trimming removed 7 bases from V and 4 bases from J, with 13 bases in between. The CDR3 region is CASKRDLGTEAFF. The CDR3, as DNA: TGTGCCAGTAAAAGGGATTTAGGCACTGAAGCTTTCTTT.

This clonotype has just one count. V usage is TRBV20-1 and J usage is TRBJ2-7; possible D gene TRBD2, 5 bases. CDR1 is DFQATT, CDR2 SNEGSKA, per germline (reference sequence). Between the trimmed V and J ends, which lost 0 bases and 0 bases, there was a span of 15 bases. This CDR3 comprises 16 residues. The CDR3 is CSARDRMSGNSYEQYF. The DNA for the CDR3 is TGCAGTGCTAGAGATCGGATGAGCGGAAACTCCTACGAGCAGTACTTC.

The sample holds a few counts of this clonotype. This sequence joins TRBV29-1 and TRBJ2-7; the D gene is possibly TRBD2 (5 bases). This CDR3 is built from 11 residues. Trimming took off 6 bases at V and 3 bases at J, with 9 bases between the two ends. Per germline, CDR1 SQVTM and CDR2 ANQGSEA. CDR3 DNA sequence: TGCAGCGTAAGCCGGGGCTACGAGCAGTACTTC. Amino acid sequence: CSVSRGYEQYF.

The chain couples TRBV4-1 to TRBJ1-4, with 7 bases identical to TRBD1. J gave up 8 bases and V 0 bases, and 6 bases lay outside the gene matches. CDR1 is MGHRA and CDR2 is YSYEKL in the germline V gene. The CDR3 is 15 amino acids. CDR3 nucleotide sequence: TGCGCCAGCAGCCAAGAGGGACAGCCAGGCGAAAAACTGTTTTTT. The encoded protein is CASSQEGQPGEKLFF.

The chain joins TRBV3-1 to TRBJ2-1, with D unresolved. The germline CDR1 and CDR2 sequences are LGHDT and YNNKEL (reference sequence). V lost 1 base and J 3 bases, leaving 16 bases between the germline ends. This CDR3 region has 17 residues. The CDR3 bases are TGTGCCAGCAGCCAAGCCCCCAGCGAAAACCTCTACAATGAGCAGTTCTTC. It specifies CASSQAPSENLYNEQFF.

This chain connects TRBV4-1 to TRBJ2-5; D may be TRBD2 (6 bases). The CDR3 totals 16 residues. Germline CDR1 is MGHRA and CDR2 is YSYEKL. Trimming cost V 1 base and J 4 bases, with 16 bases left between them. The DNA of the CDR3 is TGCGCCAGCAGCCAAGTCCCAGGGAAGGAGGGAGAGACCCAGTACTTC. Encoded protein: CASSQVPGKEGETQYF.

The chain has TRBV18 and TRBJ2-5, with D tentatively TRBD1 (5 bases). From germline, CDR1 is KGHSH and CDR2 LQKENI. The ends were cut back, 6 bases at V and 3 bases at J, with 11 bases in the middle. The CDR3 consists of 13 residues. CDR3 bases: TGTGCCAGCTCTCCAAGACAGAAAGAGACCCAGTACTTC. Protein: CASSPRQKETQYF.

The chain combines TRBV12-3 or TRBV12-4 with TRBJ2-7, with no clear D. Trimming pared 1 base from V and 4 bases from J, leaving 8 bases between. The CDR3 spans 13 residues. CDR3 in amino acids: CASSLGTQYEQYF. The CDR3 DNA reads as TGTGCCAGCAGTTTAGGTACCCAGTACGAGCAGTACTTC.

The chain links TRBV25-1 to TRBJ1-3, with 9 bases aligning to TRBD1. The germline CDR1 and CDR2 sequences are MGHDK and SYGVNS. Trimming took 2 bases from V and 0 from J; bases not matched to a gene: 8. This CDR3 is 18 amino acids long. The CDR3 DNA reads TGTGCCAGCAGTGAAACACCGGGACAGGGAAGCTCTGGAAACACCATATATTTT. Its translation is CASSETPGQGSSGNTIYF.

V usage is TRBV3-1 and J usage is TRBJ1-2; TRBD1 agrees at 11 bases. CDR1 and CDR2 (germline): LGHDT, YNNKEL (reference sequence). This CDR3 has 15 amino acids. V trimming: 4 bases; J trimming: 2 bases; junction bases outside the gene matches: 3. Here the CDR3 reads CASSPWTGGNYGYTF. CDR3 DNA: TGTGCCAGCAGCCCGTGGACAGGGGGCAACTATGGCTACACCTTC.

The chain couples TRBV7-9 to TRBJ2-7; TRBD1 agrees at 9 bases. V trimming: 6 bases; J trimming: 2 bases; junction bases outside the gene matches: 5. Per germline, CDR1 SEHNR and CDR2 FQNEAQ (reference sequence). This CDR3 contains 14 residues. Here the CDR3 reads CASSGQGSTYEQYF. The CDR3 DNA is TGTGCCAGCAGTGGACAGGGGTCAACCTACGAGCAGTACTTC.

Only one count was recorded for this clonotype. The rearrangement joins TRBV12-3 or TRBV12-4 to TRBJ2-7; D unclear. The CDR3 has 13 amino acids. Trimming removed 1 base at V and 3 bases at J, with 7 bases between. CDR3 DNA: TGTGCCAGCAGTTTAGGCCAGGTCTACGAGCAGTACTTC. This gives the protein CASSLGQVYEQYF.

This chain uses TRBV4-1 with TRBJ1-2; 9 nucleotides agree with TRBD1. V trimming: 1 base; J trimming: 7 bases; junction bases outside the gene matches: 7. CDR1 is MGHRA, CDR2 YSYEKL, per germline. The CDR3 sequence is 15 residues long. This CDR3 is CASSQAGQGIPGYTF. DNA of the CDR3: TGCGCCAGCAGCCAAGCGGGACAGGGAATTCCTGGCTACACCTTC.

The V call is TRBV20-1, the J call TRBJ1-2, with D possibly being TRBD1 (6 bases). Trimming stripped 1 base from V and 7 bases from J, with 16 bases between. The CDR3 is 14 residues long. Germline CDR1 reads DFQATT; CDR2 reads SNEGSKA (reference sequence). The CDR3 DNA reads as TGCAGTGCTAGAGGTCCAGGGGATCGTTCTGGCTACACCTTC. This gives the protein CSARGPGDRSGYTF.

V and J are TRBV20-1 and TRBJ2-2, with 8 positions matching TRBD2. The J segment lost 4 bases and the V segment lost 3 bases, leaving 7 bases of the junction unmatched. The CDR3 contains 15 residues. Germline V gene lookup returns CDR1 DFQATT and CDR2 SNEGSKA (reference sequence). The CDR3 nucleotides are TGCAGTGCTAGGGGTAGCGGGAAAGTCACCGGGGAGCTGTTTTTT. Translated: CSARGSGKVTGELFF.

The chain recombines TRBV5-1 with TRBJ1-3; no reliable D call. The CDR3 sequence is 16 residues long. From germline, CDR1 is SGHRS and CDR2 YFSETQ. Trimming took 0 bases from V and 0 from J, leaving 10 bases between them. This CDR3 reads CASSLERPGSGNTIYF. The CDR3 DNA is TGCGCCAGCAGCTTGGAGAGACCAGGCTCTGGAAACACCATATATTTT.